This T cell receptor beta chain came from a study of blood T cell repertoires in COVID-19. At the level of the study: PBMCs, B-cell-depleted T cells, or T cells were the source of the cDNA or gDNA that made up the material.

The CDR3 consists of 13 residues. The V end was cut by 1 base, the J end by 14 bases, with 12 bases between. CDR1 SGHVS and CDR2 FQNEAQ come from the germline V gene. Authors' processing steps: For nucleated cells, counts were estimated from reference gene primer amplification. The table came from immunoSEQ multiplex PCR; TCRdb's copy has only in-frame clones and leaves some out. That table is the source of V, J and clone size, and D and trimming were worked out from the DNA. The data hold about 83,000 clones, with approximately 86% observed a single time. The chain has TRBV7-8 and TRBJ1-6; tentatively, D is TRBD1 (6 bases). This receptor was taken from a woman aged 45-60 years with active or convalescent COVID-19. Sequences were obtained from peripheral blood. CDR3 sequence reads: CASSLGTEYSLHF. CDR3 DNA sequence: TGTGCCAGCAGCTTAGGGACAGAATATTCCCTCCACTTT. The whole variable domain, filled in from reference TRBV7-8 and TRBJ1-6, reads GAGVSQSPRYKVAKRGQDVALRCDPISGHVSLFWYQQALGQGPEFLTYFQNEAQLDKSGLPSDRFFAERPEGSVSTLKIQRTQQEDSAVYLCASSLGTEYSLHFGNGTRLTVT.